This T cell receptor (beta chain) was captured by sequencing in a study of CXCR3-negative and CXCR3-positive naive CD8 T cells. Study-level points and caveats: After cryopreservation, expression of CXCR3 was partially reduced, and most assays were run with fresh PBMCs. CXCR3-negative naive cells had less hydrophobic TRB CDR3s than did CXCR3-positive naive cells.

The authors prepared UMI-labeled TRB cDNA libraries by 5' RACE. TCRdb reprocessed the 5' RACE reads and reports one entry per CDR3 protein, with no DNA. The table lists nearly 90,000 distinct CDR3 sequences, with 0.75% to 0.95% in the top ten. To note about this clonotype: Its antigen is still unknown.

Germline-derived CDR1 and CDR2 are SEHNR and FQNEAQ (reference sequence). The CDR3 has 14 residues. The gene calls are TRBV7-9 and TRBJ1-5. This clonotype was sampled from a human donor in good health. Some clones in this sample may be carry-over from other donors' samples. Sequenced sample: naive CXCR3+ CD8+ T cells from blood. The subset here: CD45RO-CCR7+CD27+CD95- naive CD8+ T cells expressing CXCR3 (TNR3+). CDR3 sequence reads: CASSLRDTNQPQHF.